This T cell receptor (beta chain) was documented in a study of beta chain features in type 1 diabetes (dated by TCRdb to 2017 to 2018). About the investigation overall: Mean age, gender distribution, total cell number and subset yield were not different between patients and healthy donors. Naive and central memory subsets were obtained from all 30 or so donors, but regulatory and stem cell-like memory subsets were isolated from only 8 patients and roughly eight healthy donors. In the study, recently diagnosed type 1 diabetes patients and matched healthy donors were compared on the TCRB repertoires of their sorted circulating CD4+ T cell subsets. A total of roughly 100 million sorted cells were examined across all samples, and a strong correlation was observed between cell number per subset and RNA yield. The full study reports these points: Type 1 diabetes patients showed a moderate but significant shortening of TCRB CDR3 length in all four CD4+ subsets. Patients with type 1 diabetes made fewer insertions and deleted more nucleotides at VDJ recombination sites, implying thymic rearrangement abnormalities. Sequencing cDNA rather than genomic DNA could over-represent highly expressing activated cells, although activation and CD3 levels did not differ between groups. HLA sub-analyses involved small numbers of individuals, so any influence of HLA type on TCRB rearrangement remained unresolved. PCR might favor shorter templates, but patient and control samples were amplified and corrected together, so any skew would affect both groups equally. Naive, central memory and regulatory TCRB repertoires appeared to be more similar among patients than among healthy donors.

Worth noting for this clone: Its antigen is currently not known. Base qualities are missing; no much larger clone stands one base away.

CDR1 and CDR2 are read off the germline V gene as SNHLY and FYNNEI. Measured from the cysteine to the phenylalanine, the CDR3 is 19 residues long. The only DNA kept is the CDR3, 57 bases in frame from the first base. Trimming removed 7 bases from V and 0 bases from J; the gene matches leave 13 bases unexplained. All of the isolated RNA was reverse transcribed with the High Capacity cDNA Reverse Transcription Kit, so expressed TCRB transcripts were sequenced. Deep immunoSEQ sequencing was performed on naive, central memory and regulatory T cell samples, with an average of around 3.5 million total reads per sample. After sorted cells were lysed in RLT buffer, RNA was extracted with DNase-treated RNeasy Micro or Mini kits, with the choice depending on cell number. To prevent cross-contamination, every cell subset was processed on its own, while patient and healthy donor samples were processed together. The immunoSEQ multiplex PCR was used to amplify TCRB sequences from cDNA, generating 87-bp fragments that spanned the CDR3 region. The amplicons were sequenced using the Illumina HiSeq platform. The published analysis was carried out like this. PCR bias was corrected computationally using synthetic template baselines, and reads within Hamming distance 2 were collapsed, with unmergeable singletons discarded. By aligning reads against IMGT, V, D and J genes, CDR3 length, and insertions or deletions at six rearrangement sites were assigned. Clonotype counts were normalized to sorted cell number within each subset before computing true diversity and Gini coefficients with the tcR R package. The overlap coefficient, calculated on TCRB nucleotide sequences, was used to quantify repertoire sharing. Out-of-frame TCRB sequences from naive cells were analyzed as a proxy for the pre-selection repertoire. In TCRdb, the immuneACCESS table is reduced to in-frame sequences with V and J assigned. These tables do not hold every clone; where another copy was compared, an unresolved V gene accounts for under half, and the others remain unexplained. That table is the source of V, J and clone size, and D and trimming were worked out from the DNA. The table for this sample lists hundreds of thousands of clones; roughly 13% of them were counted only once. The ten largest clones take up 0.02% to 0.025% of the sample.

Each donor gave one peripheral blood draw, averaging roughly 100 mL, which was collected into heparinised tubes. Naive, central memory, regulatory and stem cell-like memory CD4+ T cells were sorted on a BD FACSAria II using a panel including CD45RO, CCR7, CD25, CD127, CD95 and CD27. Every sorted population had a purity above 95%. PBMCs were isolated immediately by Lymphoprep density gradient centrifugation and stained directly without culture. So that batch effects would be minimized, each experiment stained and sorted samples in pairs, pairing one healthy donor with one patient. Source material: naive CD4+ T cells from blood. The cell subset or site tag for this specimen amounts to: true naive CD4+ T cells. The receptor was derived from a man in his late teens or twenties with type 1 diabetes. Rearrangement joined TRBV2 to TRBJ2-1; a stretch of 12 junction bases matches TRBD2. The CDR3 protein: CASIWTSGEWGSSYNEQFF. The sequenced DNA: TGTGCCAGCATCTGGACTAGCGGGGAATGGGGGAGCTCCTACAATGAGCAGTTCTTC.